This TCR beta chain originates from a study of technical replicates of blood from a few donors. The assay was immunoSEQ multiplex PCR, and TCRdb's table has in-frame clones only and misses some. The table shows about 78,000 clones, with about 92% occurring only once. V was pared by 0 bases and J by 7 bases, with 22 bases between. Germline loops: CDR1 SEHNR, CDR2 FQNEAQ (reference sequence). The CDR3 spans 17 residues. Sequencing input: T cells isolated from PBMCs. The clonotype comes from a human donor in good health. The genes are TRBV7-9 and TRBJ2-7, with D possibly TRBD2 on 5 matching bases. CDR3 in amino acids: CASSLAVAAGSPWEQYF. The CDR3 DNA follows: TGTGCCAGCAGCTTAGCTGTTGCGGCGGGTTCCCCTTGGGAGCAGTACTTC.